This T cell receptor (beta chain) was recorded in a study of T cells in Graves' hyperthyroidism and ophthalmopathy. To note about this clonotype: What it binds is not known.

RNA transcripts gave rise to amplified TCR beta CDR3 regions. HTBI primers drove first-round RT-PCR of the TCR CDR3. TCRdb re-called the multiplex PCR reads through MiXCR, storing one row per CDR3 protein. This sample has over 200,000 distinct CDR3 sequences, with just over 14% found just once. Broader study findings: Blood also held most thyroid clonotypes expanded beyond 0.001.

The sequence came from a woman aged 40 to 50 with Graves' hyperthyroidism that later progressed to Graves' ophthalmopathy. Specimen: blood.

The CDR3 region is CASKGTGLSGANVLTF. The DNA for the CDR3 is TGTGCCAGCAAGGGAACAGGGCTCTCTGGGGCCAACGTCCTGACTTTC. This chain connects TRBV28 to TRBJ2-6; maybe TRBD1 (6 bases). The CDR3 consists of 16 residues. The germline V gene has CDR1 MDHEN and CDR2 SYDVKM. The V end lost 7 bases, the J end lost 0 bases, and 13 bases lay between the germline ends.